A selection of T cell receptor beta chains follows, all from one sample in a study of blood T cell repertoires in COVID-19. The data were produced by immunoSEQ multiplex PCR, yet TCRdb's version contains in-frame clones alone and is incomplete. The sample has about 220,000 clones, just over 85% seen once; the top ten hold about 2.2%. Sequencing was carried out using peripheral blood. These receptors came from a man aged 25-40 years who had recovered from COVID-19. The CDR3 runs from the conserved cysteine through the conserved F or W.

CASNPAGVLLDTQYF	TRBV2	TRBJ2-3
CASSSLLAGGMETQYF	TRBV11-2	TRBJ2-5
CASQNTGELFF	TRBV10-1	TRBJ2-2
CASPQCCGGTNEKLFF	TRBV5-1	TRBJ1-4
CASSRGRQGSISGANVLTF	TRBV14	TRBJ2-6
CASMKTGGLAGYNEQFF	TRBV2	TRBJ2-1
CSVSGGADEQYF	TRBV29-1	TRBJ2-7
CASSLTSEETQYF	TRBV4-2	TRBJ2-5
CASSVTGSNQPQHF	TRBV2	TRBJ1-5
CASSGDRIWGWNTEAFF	TRBV6-1	TRBJ1-1
CASSYSRYGGRAHQPQHF	TRBV6-2/TRBV6-3	TRBJ1-5
CASSWVSGSYNEQFF	TRBV11-2	TRBJ2-1
CASSQDWRESETQYF	TRBV4-1	TRBJ2-5
CASSGRDLNTEAFF	TRBV5-4	TRBJ1-1
CASSLTGTGELFF	TRBV9	TRBJ2-2
CSALRQGYGYTF	TRBV29-1	TRBJ1-2
CASSGDGNTEAFF	TRBV6-5	TRBJ1-1
CASSPQTGGGLYEQYF	TRBV9	TRBJ2-7
CAIRTSGSDGEQYF	TRBV10-3	TRBJ2-7
CASSQVGTTTAGGYTF	TRBV4-1	TRBJ1-2
CASHRGGLTEAFF	TRBV6-5	TRBJ1-1
CSEGLGGEAFF	TRBV29-1	TRBJ1-1
CASSTYLIDEQYF	TRBV7-2	TRBJ2-7
CASSLEGAINSPLHF	TRBV5-1	TRBJ1-6
CASSLGLAGGETQYF	TRBV5-4	TRBJ2-5
CASSYYRTSSGNTIYF	TRBV6-5	TRBJ1-3
CASSLGQGYRSGYTF	TRBV6-5	TRBJ1-2
CASSAEETQYF	TRBV6-5	TRBJ2-5
CAWSGGAGKLFF	TRBV30	TRBJ1-4
CASTQGDTEAFF	TRBV6-5	TRBJ1-1
CASSERATNEKLFF	TRBV7-2	TRBJ1-4
CASFDRVKDEQYF	TRBV19	TRBJ2-7
CATVRSRNSGNTIYF	TRBV6-5	TRBJ1-3
CASSTSNQPQHF	TRBV28	TRBJ1-5
CSARALSGYTF	TRBV20-1	TRBJ1-2
CASSFRQGPDEQYF	TRBV3-1/TRBV3-2	TRBJ2-7
CASSFPLTTYQETQYF	TRBV27	TRBJ2-5
CASSSGGGTGSPEKLFF	TRBV5-8	TRBJ1-4
CASSLGRRWADTQYF	TRBV7-2	TRBJ2-3
CASSQPGQGGGYEQYF	TRBV3-1/TRBV3-2	TRBJ2-7
CASSFMTGEAIQYF	TRBV7-2	TRBJ2-4
CASSLGLTKFTDTQYF	TRBV5-8	TRBJ2-3
CASSAYSTSSSGSYNEQFF	TRBV9	TRBJ2-1
CASSLAMVAAEAFF	TRBV7-9	TRBJ1-1
CASSVTNPNSPLHF	TRBV25-1	TRBJ1-6
CASSADRGRWNTEAFF	TRBV12-1	TRBJ1-1